This T cell receptor (beta chain) was captured in a study of post-analysis software for immune sequencing data. Study results and limitations: By F measure, strong co-clustering occurred among samples prepared in the same batch. When compared against controls, multiple sclerosis patients showed significantly lower normalized Chao1 diversity. Elevated frequency relative to controls characterized 4 or 5 TRBV segments in patients, TRBV5-6, TRBV5-1 and TRBV20-1 among them.

Each TCR beta cDNA library carried unique molecular identifiers. TCRdb processed the PCR reads anew with MiXCR; each CDR3 protein has one entry. Among more than 450,000 distinct CDR3 sequences listed, under 40% were seen once. V shed 5 bases and J shed 3 bases, with 20 bases lying between them. This CDR3 comprises 16 residues. CDR1 is SEHNR, CDR2 FQNEAQ, per germline (reference sequence). A remark on this clonotype: Its antigen remains unidentified.

The clonotype comes from a girl between 2 and 17 years old with multiple sclerosis. Sequences were obtained from blood. V is TRBV7-9 and J is TRBJ2-7; no reliable D call. CDR3 sequence reads: CASSALTAKGSYEQYF. The CDR3 DNA reads as TGTGCCAGCAGCGCTTTAACAGCCAAGGGTAGCTACGAGCAGTACTTC.